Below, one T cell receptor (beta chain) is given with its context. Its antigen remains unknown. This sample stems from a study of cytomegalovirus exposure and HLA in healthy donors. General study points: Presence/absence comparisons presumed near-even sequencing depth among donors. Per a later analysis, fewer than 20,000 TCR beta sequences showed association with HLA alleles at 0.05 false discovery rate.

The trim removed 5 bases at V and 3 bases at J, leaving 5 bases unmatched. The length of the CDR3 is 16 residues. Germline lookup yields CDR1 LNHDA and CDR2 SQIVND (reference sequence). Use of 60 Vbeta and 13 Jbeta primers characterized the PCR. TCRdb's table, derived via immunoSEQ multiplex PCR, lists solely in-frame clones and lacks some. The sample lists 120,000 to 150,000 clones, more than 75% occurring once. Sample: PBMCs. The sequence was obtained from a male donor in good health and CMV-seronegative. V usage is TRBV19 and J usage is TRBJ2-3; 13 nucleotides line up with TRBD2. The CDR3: CASSPGLAGATDTQYF. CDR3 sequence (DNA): TGTGCCAGTAGTCCAGGACTAGCGGGGGCGACAGATACGCAGTATTTT. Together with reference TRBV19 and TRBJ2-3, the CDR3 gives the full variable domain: DGGITQSPKYLFRKEGQNVTLSCEQNLNHDAMYWYRQDPGQGLRLIYYSQIVNDFQKGDIAEGYSVSREKKESFPLTVTSAQKNPTAFYLCASSPGLAGATDTQYFGPGTRLTVL.